The next 10 T cell receptor beta chains were all read from a single sample in a study of blood T cell repertoires in COVID-19. Sequenced by immunoSEQ multiplex PCR; TCRdb stores in-frame clones only, minus some. The table includes over 200,000 clones, approximately 80% detected once. Source material: peripheral blood. The receptors shown here come from a woman of 80 years or more with active or convalescent COVID-19.

In DNA, the CDR3 is TGTGCCAGCCGGGCCACAGGGTTTGTCTACGAGCAGTACTTC. Its translation: CASRATGFVYEQYF. This chain uses TRBV2 with TRBJ2-7; D possibly corresponds to TRBD1 (6 bases). Germline V gene sequence: CDR1 SNHLY, CDR2 FYNNEI. Trimming took 8 bases from V and 3 from J, leaving 17 bases between them. There are 14 residues in the CDR3.

The chain has TRBV15 and TRBJ2-5; TRBD2 matches 11 bases. The germline gives CDR1 LNHNV, CDR2 YYDKDF (reference sequence). This CDR3 comprises 17 residues. V lost 3 bases and J lost 1; bases outside the gene matches: 7. The DNA of the CDR3 is TGTGCCACCAGCAGGCGCGGGGGACTAGCGGCCCAAGAGACCCAGTACTTC. Its translation: CATSRRGGLAAQETQYF.

The chain joins TRBV7-9 to TRBJ1-6; 7 bases fit TRBD1. This CDR3 spans 14 amino acids. The V gene's germline CDR1 is SEHNR and CDR2 FQNEAQ (reference sequence). J gave up 5 bases and V 5 bases, and 3 bases lay outside the gene matches. CDR3 bases: TGTGCCAGCAGCCAGGACAGGCATAATTCACCCCTCCACTTT. Amino acids: CASSQDRHNSPLHF.

This chain connects TRBV27 to TRBJ2-3; D is undetermined. The CDR3 is 16 residues long. Per the germline V gene, CDR1 is MNHEY and CDR2 is SMNVEV (reference sequence). Trimming took off 1 base at V and 5 bases at J, with 16 bases between the two ends. CDR3: CASSLFPRRVLDTQYF. In DNA, the CDR3 is TGTGCCAGCAGTTTATTCCCCCGTCGGGTCCTAGATACGCAGTATTTT.

This clone has just a few counts. The V call is TRBV10-3, the J call TRBJ1-1; D is undetermined. The CDR3 has 14 residues. CDR1 is ENHRY, CDR2 SYGVKD, per germline. V shed 2 bases and J shed 0 bases, with 7 bases lying between them. For the CDR3, the DNA is TGTGCCATCAGTGAGCAGTCAATGAACACTGAAGCTTTCTTT. The encoded protein is CAISEQSMNTEAFF.

The chain employs TRBV30 and TRBJ1-1; perhaps TRBD1 as D (6 bases). With 3 bases removed from V and 8 bases from J, the gap between germline ends came to 16 bases. This CDR3 has 13 amino acids. The germline gives CDR1 GTSNPN, CDR2 SVGIG (reference sequence). The CDR3 DNA sequence: TGTGCCTGGAGGGCAGGGGCGACCGGGGAAGCTTTCTTT. Its translation: CAWRAGATGEAFF.

This sequence joins TRBV2 and TRBJ2-3; D might be TRBD2 (6 bases). Germline V gives CDR1 SNHLY, CDR2 FYNNEI. The V end was cut by 8 bases, the J end by 4 bases, with 13 bases between. The CDR3 consists of 13 residues. CDR3 region: CASLQTRPDTQYF. The CDR3 DNA sequence: TGTGCCAGCCTTCAGACTAGACCAGATACGCAGTATTTT.

This clone occurred a few times. The V call is TRBV7-9, the J call TRBJ1-4; TRBD1 might be the D (6 bases). The CDR3 runs 15 residues. Germline CDR1 and CDR2: SEHNR and FQNEAQ (reference sequence). V gave up 0 bases and J gave up 8 bases, with 13 bases separating them. The CDR3 loop is CASSLAQGGLEKLFF. DNA for the CDR3: TGTGCCAGCAGCTTAGCGCAAGGGGGTTTGGAAAAACTGTTTTTT.

V is TRBV18 and J is TRBJ2-7; 10 bases are shared with TRBD2. Germline loops: CDR1 KGHSH, CDR2 LQKENI. This CDR3 is built from 15 residues. V was clipped by 6 bases and J by 3 bases; unmatched bases: 8. The CDR3: CASSQGLAEVYEQYF. Here the CDR3 DNA reads TGTGCCAGCTCGCAAGGACTAGCGGAGGTCTACGAGCAGTACTTC.

V and J are TRBV5-5 and TRBJ1-2, with TRBD1 as a possible D gene (6 bases). Germline V gives CDR1 SGHKS, CDR2 YYEKEE (reference sequence). The CDR3 runs to 14 residues. The germline V and J ends were trimmed by 3 bases and 4 bases, with 13 bases remaining between them. CDR3 nucleotides: TGTGCCAGCAGCTATAGGGACAAGATCTATGGCTACACCTTC. It codes for CASSYRDKIYGYTF.